The entry below describes one T cell receptor (beta chain). What it binds is unknown. Trimming removed 4 bases from V and 4 bases from J; junction bases left unmatched: 13. Germline assignment: CDR1 SQVTM and CDR2 ANQGSEA. The CDR3 is 17 residues long. The sample belongs to a study of shared clonotypes between healthy human individuals. Turning to the study itself: A few men and a couple of women, aged 18 to 49, were donors.

Replicate PCRs run on sorted subsets employed 200 ng DNA, about 27,000 T cell genomes. Clones were read by immunoSEQ multiplex PCR, and TCRdb kept only the in-frame ones, dropping some. The sample has approximately 1,500,000 clones, roughly 95% seen once. Splitting of CD4+ cells produced CD45RA+ naive and CD45RA-negative memory subsets. Findings and caveats of the study: Shared across a few donors were 4% to 5% of the naive CD4 clonotypes.

The specimen sequenced was naive CD4+ T cells sorted from blood. Sample subset: CD45RA+ positively selected. The TCR sequence derives from a man aged 25 to 40 in good health. The genes are TRBV29-1 and TRBJ2-1; TRBD2 agrees at 10 bases. The CDR3 DNA follows: TGCAGCGTTGTTTACCGCCCGGCTAGCGGGAGATACAATGAGCAGTTCTTC. It yields the protein CSVVYRPASGRYNEQFF.